The 10 T cell receptor beta chains presented below share a single source sample, sequenced in a study of cytomegalovirus exposure and HLA in healthy donors. The PCR ran on 60 Vbeta and 13 Jbeta primers. TCRdb's table, derived via immunoSEQ multiplex PCR, lists solely in-frame clones and lacks some. The sample contains 130,000 to 150,000 clones, roughly 75% of which appear only once. The material sequenced was PBMCs. These receptors all stem from a man aged 35 to 55 in good health and CMV-seropositive.

V gene TRBV28 combines with J gene TRBJ2-5; 8 bases match TRBD1. Germline V gene lookup returns CDR1 MDHEN and CDR2 SYDVKM. After removal of 2 bases from V and 6 bases from J, the junction contained 5 bases not matched to a gene. The CDR3 extends over 14 amino acids. CDR3 sequence reads: CASSLLGQGKTQYF. As DNA, the CDR3 is TGTGCCAGCAGTTTACTAGGACAGGGAAAGACCCAGTACTTC.

The chain is built from TRBV6-5 and TRBJ2-1, with 7 bases matching TRBD1. The trim removed 0 bases at V and 6 bases at J, leaving 2 bases unmatched. This CDR3 has 14 residues. Germline V gives CDR1 MNHEY, CDR2 SVGAGI. The CDR3 coding sequence is TGTGCCAGCAGTTACTCTGACAGGGTCAATGAGCAGTTCTTC. Translated: CASSYSDRVNEQFF.

V gene TRBV28 combines with J gene TRBJ1-3; unclear D gene. Per the germline V gene, CDR1 is MDHEN and CDR2 is SYDVKM. The CDR3 spans 15 residues. The germline V and J ends were trimmed by 5 bases and 2 bases, with 13 bases remaining between them. CDR3 coding DNA: TGTGCCAGCAGTCGACCCGCGGGGACTGGAAACACCATATATTTT. Residues: CASSRPAGTGNTIYF.

This CDR3 reads CASSGHRGSNEKLFF. CDR3 nucleotides: TGTGCCAGTAGTGGCCACAGGGGCTCTAATGAAAAACTGTTTTTT. V usage is TRBV19 and J usage is TRBJ1-4; 7 bases agree with TRBD1. The CDR3 sequence is 15 residues long. CDR1 is LNHDA, CDR2 SQIVND, per germline (reference sequence). Losses at the gene ends were 5 bases for V and 3 bases for J; bases not matched to a gene: 6.

The chain links TRBV2 to TRBJ1-1; D is unresolved. CDR1 is SNHLY and CDR2 is FYNNEI in the germline V gene. Trimming took 8 bases from V and 0 from J, leaving 10 bases between them. This CDR3 spans 13 amino acids. CDR3 residues: CASPGRMNTEAFF. CDR3 sequence (DNA): TGTGCCAGCCCGGGTCGAATGAACACTGAAGCTTTCTTT.

This chain links TRBV27 with TRBJ1-4, with 7 bases aligning to TRBD1. With V trimmed by 4 bases and J by 11 bases, 13 bases remained unmatched. The CDR3 spans 15 residues. CDR1 is MNHEY and CDR2 is SMNVEV in the germline V gene (reference sequence). The CDR3 DNA sequence: TGTGCCAGCAGTTCCGACTCAGGGGGGTCGGTTAAACTGTTTTTT. This codes for CASSSDSGGSVKLFF.

The V gene is TRBV5-6, the J gene TRBJ1-6; D may be TRBD1 (6 bases). Per germline, CDR1 SGHDT and CDR2 YYEEEE. V was shortened by 0 bases and J by 9 bases, with 16 bases between the two germline ends. CDR3 length: 16 residues. CDR3 nucleotides: TGTGCCAGCAGCTTGGGTGGGGCAGGGGATTCTTCACCCCTCCACTTT. Its translation is CASSLGGAGDSSPLHF.

The chain recombines TRBV6-5 with TRBJ1-2; D is undetermined. The germline V gene has CDR1 MNHEY and CDR2 SVGAGI. There are 12 residues in the CDR3. The V gene lost 6 bases and the J gene lost 8 bases, with 13 bases spanning the gap. The CDR3 coding sequence is TGTGCCAGCAGCGGCCGGGGTCAGGGCTACACCTTC. Amino acid sequence: CASSGRGQGYTF.

J is TRBJ1-2 and V is TRBV2; no firm D call. The germline V gene encodes CDR1 SNHLY and CDR2 FYNNEI. The length of the CDR3 is 13 residues. With 8 bases removed from V and 2 bases from J, the gap between germline ends came to 12 bases. The CDR3 coding sequence is TGTGCCAGCGGCTCAGACTACAACTATGGCTACACCTTC. As protein: CASGSDYNYGYTF.

This chain uses TRBV28 with TRBJ1-4; D remains ambiguous. The CDR3 sequence is 13 residues long. Trimming took 6 bases from V and 7 from J, leaving 12 bases between them. The V gene's germline CDR1 is MDHEN and CDR2 SYDVKM. Here the CDR3 reads CASSVPRFEKLFF. In nucleotides, the CDR3 is TGTGCCAGCAGCGTGCCCAGGTTTGAAAAACTGTTTTTT.